This record looks at one T cell receptor (beta chain) sequence and its context. The entry originates in a study of CXCR3-negative and CXCR3-positive naive CD8 T cells. The V gene's germline CDR1 is SGHVS and CDR2 FNYEAQ. The CDR3 is 17 amino acids. UMI-tagged TRB cDNA libraries were built via 5' RACE. TCRdb reprocessed the 5' RACE reads and reports one entry per CDR3 protein, with no DNA. This sample lists 45,000 or so distinct CDR3 sequences; its ten largest clones have roughly 14%. Material for sequencing was memory CD8+ T cells from blood. The chain is built from TRBV7-6 and TRBJ2-1; TCRdb indicates TRBD2, and absent DNA this call remains unverified. The TCR sequence derives from a human donor in good health. Some clones in this sample may be carry-over from other donors' samples. The CDR3 here is CASSLVVREGAFNEQFF.